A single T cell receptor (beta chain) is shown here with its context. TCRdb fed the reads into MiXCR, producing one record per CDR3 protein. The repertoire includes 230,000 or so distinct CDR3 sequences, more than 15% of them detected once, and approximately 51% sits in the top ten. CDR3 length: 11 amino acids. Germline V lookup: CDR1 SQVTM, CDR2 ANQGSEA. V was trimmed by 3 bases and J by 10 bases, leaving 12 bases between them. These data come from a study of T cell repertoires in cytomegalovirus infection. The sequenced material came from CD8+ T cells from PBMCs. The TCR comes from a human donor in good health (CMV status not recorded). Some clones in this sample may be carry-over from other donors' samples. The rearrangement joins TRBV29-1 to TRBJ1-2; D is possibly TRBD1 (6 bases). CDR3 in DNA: TGCAGCGTTGATACAGGGATTGACTACACCTTC. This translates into CSVDTGIDYTF.